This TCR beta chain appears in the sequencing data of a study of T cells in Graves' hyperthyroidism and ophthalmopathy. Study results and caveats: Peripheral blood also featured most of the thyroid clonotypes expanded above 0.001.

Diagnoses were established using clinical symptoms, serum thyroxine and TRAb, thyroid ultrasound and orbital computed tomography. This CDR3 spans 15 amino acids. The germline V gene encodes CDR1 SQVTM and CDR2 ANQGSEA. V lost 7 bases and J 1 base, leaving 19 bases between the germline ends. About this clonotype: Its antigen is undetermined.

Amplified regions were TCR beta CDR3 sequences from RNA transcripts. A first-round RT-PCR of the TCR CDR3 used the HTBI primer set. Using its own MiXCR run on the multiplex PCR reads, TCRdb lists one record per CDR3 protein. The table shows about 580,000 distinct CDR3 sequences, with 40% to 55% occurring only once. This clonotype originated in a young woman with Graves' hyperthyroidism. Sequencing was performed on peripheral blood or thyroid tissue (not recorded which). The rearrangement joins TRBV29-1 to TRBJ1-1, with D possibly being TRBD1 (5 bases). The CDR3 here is CSASSATTGNTEAFF. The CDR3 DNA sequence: TGCAGCGCCAGCAGTGCAACCACAGGGAACACTGAAGCTTTCTTT. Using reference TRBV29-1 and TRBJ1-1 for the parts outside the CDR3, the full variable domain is SAVISQKPSRDICQRGTSLTIQCQVDSQVTMMFWYRQQPGQSLTLIATANQGSEATYESGFVIDKFPISRPNLTFSTLTVSNMSPEDSSIYLCSASSATTGNTEAFFGQGTRLTVV.